A single sample is the source of the 5 T cell receptor beta chains below, sequenced in a study of metastatic and nonmetastatic thyroid tumors. Thyroid surgery had not been preceded by any treatment in any patient. MiXCR was used by TCRdb to re-call the PCR reads. The profile covers approximately 32,000 clones, with about 15% appearing a single time and under 20% taken by the ten largest. The specimen sequenced was blood. All receptors come from a male donor with papillary thyroid cancer or a benign thyroid nodule (not recorded which). Some clones in this sample may be carry-over from other donors' samples.

The V and J genes are TRBV28 and TRBJ2-7; D perhaps matches TRBD2 (5 bases). The CDR3 has 14 residues. V was clipped by 2 bases and J by 4 bases, with 12 bases between them. Germline values: CDR1 MDHEN, CDR2 SYDVKM. The CDR3: CASSLRLPVYEQYF. CDR3 DNA sequence: TGTGCCAGCAGTTTAAGACTACCCGTGTACGAGCAGTACTTC.

In this sample, this clone turned up many times. The chain couples TRBV28 to TRBJ2-3; D is ambiguous. Germline values: CDR1 MDHEN, CDR2 SYDVKM. CDR3 size: 12 residues. V was shortened by 10 bases and J by 2 bases, with 10 bases between the two germline ends. CDR3 DNA: TGTGCCACCCAGCCCTCCACAGATACGCAGTATTTT. Its translation is CATQPSTDTQYF.

This clone was observed a few times. This chain joins TRBV20-1 and TRBJ1-1; D ambiguous. The length of the CDR3 is 15 residues. V was clipped by 4 bases and J by 0 bases, with 15 bases between them. The germline V gene encodes CDR1 DFQATT and CDR2 SNEGSKA (reference sequence). The CDR3 nucleotides are TGCAGTGCTACCGACCCGCTGACGGTGAACACTGAAGCTTTCTTT. The encoded protein is CSATDPLTVNTEAFF.

This clone was detected ten times or more. The chain is built from TRBV24-1 and TRBJ1-6; D uncertain. The CDR3 is 13 residues long. Germline V gene sequence: CDR1 KGHDR, CDR2 SFDVKD. V was shortened by 6 bases and J by 9 bases, with 11 bases between the two germline ends. CDR3 protein: CATSMGVGSPLHF. DNA of the CDR3: TGTGCCACCAGTATGGGTGTCGGTTCACCCCTCCACTTT.

This clone was recorded many times. CDR3 sequence reads: CASSPGTDTGRTEAFF. The CDR3 DNA sequence: TGTGCCAGCAGCCCCGGGACAGACACGGGAAGGACTGAAGCTTTCTTT. This sequence joins TRBV28 and TRBJ1-1, with 7 bases that match TRBD1. The ends lost 6 bases at V and 5 bases at J; junction bases unmatched: 15. Looked up from germline, CDR1 is MDHEN and CDR2 is SYDVKM. This CDR3 spans 16 amino acids.